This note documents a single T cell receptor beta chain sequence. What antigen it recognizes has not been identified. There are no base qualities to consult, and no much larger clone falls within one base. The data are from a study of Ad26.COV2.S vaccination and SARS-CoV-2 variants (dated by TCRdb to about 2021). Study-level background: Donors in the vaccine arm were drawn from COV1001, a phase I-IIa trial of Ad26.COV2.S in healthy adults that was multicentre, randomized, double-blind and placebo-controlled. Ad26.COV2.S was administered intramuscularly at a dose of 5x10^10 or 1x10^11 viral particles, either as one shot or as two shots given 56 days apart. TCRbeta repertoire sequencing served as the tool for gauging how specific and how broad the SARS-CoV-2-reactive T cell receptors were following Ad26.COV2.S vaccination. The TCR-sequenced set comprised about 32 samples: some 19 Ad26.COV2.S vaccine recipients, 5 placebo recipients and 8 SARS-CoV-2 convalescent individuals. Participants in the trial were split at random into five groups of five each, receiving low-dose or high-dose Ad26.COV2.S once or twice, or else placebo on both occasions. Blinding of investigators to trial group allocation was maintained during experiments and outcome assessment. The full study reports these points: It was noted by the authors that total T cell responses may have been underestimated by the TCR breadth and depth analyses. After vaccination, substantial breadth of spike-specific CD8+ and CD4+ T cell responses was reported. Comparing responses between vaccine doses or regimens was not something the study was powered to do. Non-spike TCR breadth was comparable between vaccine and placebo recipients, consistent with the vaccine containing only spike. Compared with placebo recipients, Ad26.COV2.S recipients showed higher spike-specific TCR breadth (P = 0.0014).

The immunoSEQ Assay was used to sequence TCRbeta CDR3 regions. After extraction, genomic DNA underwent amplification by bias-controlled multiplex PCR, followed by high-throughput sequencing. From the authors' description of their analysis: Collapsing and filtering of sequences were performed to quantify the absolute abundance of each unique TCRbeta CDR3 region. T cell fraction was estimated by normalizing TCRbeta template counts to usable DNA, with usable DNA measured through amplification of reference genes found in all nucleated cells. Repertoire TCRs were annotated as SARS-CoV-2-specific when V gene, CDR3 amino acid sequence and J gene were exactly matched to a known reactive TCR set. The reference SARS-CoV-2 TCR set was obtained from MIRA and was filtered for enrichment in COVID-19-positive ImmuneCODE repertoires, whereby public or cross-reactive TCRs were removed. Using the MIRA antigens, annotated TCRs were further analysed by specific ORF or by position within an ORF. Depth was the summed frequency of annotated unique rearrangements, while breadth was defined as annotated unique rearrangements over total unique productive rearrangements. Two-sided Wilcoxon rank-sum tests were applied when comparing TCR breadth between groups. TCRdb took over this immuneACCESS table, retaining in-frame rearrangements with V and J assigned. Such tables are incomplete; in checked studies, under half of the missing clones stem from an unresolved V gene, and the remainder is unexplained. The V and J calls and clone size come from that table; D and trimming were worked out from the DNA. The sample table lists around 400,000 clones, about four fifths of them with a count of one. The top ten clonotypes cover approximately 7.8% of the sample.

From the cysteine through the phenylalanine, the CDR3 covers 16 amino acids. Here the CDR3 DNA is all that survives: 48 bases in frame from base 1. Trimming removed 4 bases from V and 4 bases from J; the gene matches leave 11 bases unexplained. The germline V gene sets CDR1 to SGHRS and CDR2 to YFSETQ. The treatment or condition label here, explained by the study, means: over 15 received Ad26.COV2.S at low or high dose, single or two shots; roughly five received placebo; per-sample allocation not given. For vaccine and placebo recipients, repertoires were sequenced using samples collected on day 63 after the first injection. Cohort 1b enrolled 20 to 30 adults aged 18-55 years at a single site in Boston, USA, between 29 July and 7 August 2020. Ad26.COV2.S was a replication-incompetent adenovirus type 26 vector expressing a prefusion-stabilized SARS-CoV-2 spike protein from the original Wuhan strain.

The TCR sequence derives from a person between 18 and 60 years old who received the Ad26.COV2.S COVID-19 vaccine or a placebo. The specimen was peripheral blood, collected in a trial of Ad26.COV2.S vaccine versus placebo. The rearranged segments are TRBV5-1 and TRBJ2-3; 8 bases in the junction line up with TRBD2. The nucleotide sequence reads TGCGCCAGCAGCGCCTTCGGGGGGGCCGGGGCAGATACGCAGTATTTT. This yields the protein CASSAFGGAGADTQYF.